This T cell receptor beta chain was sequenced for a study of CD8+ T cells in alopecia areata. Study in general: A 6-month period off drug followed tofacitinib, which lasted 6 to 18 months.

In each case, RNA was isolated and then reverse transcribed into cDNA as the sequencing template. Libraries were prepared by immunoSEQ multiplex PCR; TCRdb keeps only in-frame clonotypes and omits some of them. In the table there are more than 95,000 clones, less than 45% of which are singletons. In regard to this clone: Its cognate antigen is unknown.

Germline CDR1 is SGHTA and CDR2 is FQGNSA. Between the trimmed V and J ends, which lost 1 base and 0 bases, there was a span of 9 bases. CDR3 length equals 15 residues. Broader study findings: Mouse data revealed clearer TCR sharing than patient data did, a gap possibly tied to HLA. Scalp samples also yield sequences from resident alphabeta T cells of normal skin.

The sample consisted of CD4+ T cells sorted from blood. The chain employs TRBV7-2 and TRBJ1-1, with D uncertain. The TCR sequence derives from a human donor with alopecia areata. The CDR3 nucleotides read TGTGCCAGCAGCTTAGGTGTCACGATGAACACTGAAGCTTTCTTT. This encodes CASSLGVTMNTEAFF.